What follows are 21 T cell receptor beta chains derived from one specimen sequenced in a study of OX40 agonist ivuxolimab in advanced cancers. Using immunoSEQ multiplex PCR, the repertoire was profiled, and TCRdb retains in-frame clones only, with some absent. The data show 80,000 or so clones, approximately 89% seen once. Source: CD4+ or CD8+ T cells sorted from blood, taken in a trial of the OX40 agonist ivuxolimab. These receptors originate from an adult with an advanced solid tumor such as melanoma, head and neck, liver or kidney cancer.

This clone was detected once. The chain uses TRBV18 and TRBJ2-5; 7 bases align to TRBD1. The CDR3 runs to 14 residues. Germline V gene data show CDR1 as KGHSH and CDR2 as LQKENI. Trimming took 0 bases from V and 6 from J; bases not matched to a gene: 4. The CDR3 spells CASSPPQGVQTQYF. The CDR3 DNA follows: TGTGCCAGCTCACCACCCCAGGGGGTCCAGACCCAGTACTTC.

This clone was observed a single time. This sequence joins TRBV7-9 and TRBJ2-5; D gene unclear. Per germline, CDR1 SEHNR and CDR2 FQNEAQ (reference sequence). The CDR3 is 15 residues long. Trimming removed 1 base from V and 5 bases from J, with 14 bases in between. In DNA form, the CDR3 reads TGTGCCAGCAGCTTAGGTAGTGCGCAGAGGGAGACCCAGTACTTC. Its translation: CASSLGSAQRETQYF.

The CDR3 spells CASLGRDIYEQYF. As DNA, the CDR3 is TGTGCCAGCCTCGGTAGGGATATCTACGAGCAGTACTTC. This sequence joins TRBV6-5 and TRBJ2-7; D uncertain. The ends were cut back, 8 bases at V and 3 bases at J, with 14 bases in the middle. Germline V lookup: CDR1 MNHEY, CDR2 SVGAGI. The CDR3 loop spans 13 amino acids.

The chain employs TRBV20-1 and TRBJ2-1, with no clear D. CDR1 and CDR2 from the germline V gene are DFQATT and SNEGSKA (reference sequence). The CDR3 contains 11 residues. The germline V and J ends were trimmed by 5 bases and 8 bases, with 10 bases remaining between them. The CDR3, as DNA: TGCAGTGCTCAGGATGGTCATGAGCAGTTCTTC. Translated, it gives CSAQDGHEQFF.

The J gene is TRBJ1-1, the V gene TRBV7-3; TRBD1 might be the D (6 bases). The CDR3 runs to 15 residues. Germline loops: CDR1 SGHTA, CDR2 FQGTGA. V lost 4 bases and J lost 4, with 16 bases in between. CDR3 bases: TGTGCCAGCAGCTCAAATTTGGGGGCGGGCACTGAAGCTTTCTTT. This encodes CASSSNLGAGTEAFF.

The chain uses TRBV28 and TRBJ1-6, with D uncertain. This CDR3 is built from 12 residues. Germline values: CDR1 MDHEN, CDR2 SYDVKM. Deletions cut 6 bases from V and 13 bases from J, with 13 bases between. The CDR3 DNA reads TGTGCCAGCAGCCTTAGACCTGGTCCCCTCCACTTT. It specifies CASSLRPGPLHF.

The J gene is TRBJ2-3, the V gene TRBV18; 12 nucleotides align to TRBD2. CDR3 length: 17 residues. Germline loops: CDR1 KGHSH, CDR2 LQKENI. V was pared by 2 bases and J by 2 bases, with 5 bases of the junction left unmatched. The CDR3: CASSPYPSGRVTDTQYF. Written as DNA, the CDR3 is TGTGCCAGCTCACCATACCCTAGCGGGAGGGTCACAGATACGCAGTATTTT.

This sequence joins TRBV11-2 and TRBJ2-3; D gene ambiguous. This CDR3 is built from 14 residues. V was shortened by 6 bases and J by 6 bases, with 16 bases between the two germline ends. Germline V gene lookup returns CDR1 SGHAT and CDR2 FQNNGV. The CDR3 loop reads CASSQASSQDTQYF. CDR3 in DNA: TGTGCCAGCAGTCAGGCGTCTTCACAGGATACGCAGTATTTT.

This sequence joins TRBV11-2 and TRBJ2-1, with a tentative D call TRBD2 (5 bases). The CDR3 length is 14 residues. Germline loops: CDR1 SGHAT, CDR2 FQNNGV. V was pared by 0 bases and J by 6 bases, with 9 bases between. As DNA, the CDR3 is TGTGCCAGCAGCTTAGATATGCTAGCCAATGAGCAGTTCTTC. Amino acid sequence: CASSLDMLANEQFF.

This rearrangement joins TRBV11-2 to TRBJ2-1; perhaps TRBD2 as D (6 bases). In germline, CDR1 is SGHAT, CDR2 FQNNGV. V was cut by 3 bases and J by 9 bases, with 15 bases left in between. The CDR3 contains 14 residues. The chain's CDR3 is CASSLMATRSEQFF. CDR3 bases: TGTGCCAGCAGCTTGATGGCGACTAGAAGTGAGCAGTTCTTC.

V and J are TRBV30 and TRBJ1-3, with TRBD1 identical over 7 bases. V was clipped by 3 bases and J by 2 bases; unmatched bases: 4. CDR3 length equals 14 residues. Per the germline V gene, CDR1 is GTSNPN and CDR2 is SVGIG (reference sequence). The DNA for the CDR3 is TGTGCCTGGAGAAGACAGGGAGCTGGAAACACCATATATTTT. This gives the protein CAWRRQGAGNTIYF.

The chain recombines TRBV10-3 with TRBJ2-7; 10 nucleotides line up with TRBD2. The CDR3 contains 12 residues. The V and J ends lost 7 bases and 6 bases, in that order; junction bases with no gene match: 3. CDR1 and CDR2 from the germline V gene are ENHRY and SYGVKD. For the CDR3, the DNA is TGTGCCATCAAGCGGGAGGGTGGCGAGCAGTACTTC. Translating it yields CAIKREGGEQYF.

This clone was seen a handful of times. This chain connects TRBV28 to TRBJ1-5; D may be TRBD1 (5 bases). The CDR3 has 14 residues. Between the trimmed V and J ends, which lost 7 bases and 7 bases, there was a span of 17 bases. The germline V gene encodes CDR1 MDHEN and CDR2 SYDVKM. Here the CDR3 DNA reads TGTGCCAGCACCCTCTCGGGGGTGAGGCAGCCCCAGCATTTT. It translates to CASTLSGVRQPQHF.

This sequence joins TRBV7-8 and TRBJ2-2; a weak D match, TRBD1 (7 bases). The CDR3 spans 16 residues. The V and J ends lost 1 base and 2 bases respectively, with 11 bases between them. Germline lookup yields CDR1 SGHVS and CDR2 FQNEAQ. CDR3 nucleotide sequence: TGTGCCAGCAGCTTAGGGGGGGACAGAAACACCGGGGAGCTGTTTTTT. The encoded protein is CASSLGGDRNTGELFF.

The chain employs TRBV14 and TRBJ2-1, with D possibly TRBD2 on 6 matching bases. Germline loops: CDR1 SGHDN, CDR2 FVKESK. Trimming took 4 bases from V and 6 from J, leaving 13 bases between them. The CDR3 sequence is 14 residues long. The DNA of the CDR3 is TGTGCCAGCAGCCCCCTGGGACTCCTCAATGAGCAGTTCTTC. Translating gives CASSPLGLLNEQFF.

The chain employs TRBV18 and TRBJ2-7; TRBD2 matches at 7 bases. V gave up 2 bases and J gave up 4 bases; unmatched junction bases: 2. Germline CDR1 is KGHSH and CDR2 is LQKENI. CDR3 length: 13 amino acids. CDR3 nucleotides: TGTGCCAGCTCACCAGGGACTAATTACGAGCAGTACTTC. The encoded protein is CASSPGTNYEQYF.

The chain couples TRBV7-9 to TRBJ1-2; D unclear. Deletions cut 5 bases from V and 5 bases from J, with 12 bases between. Germline loops: CDR1 SEHNR, CDR2 FQNEAQ (reference sequence). This CDR3 contains 13 residues. The CDR3 is CASSREPSYGYTF. The CDR3 DNA is TGTGCCAGCAGCCGGGAACCTTCTTATGGCTACACCTTC.

This chain uses TRBV18 with TRBJ1-1; D is perhaps TRBD1 (6 bases). The ends were cut back, 4 bases at V and 10 bases at J, with 13 bases in the middle. The CDR3 spans 12 residues. Per the germline V gene, CDR1 is KGHSH and CDR2 is LQKENI. In nucleotides, the CDR3 is TGTGCCAGCTCACGGGACACCCGGGGAGCTTTCTTT. It specifies CASSRDTRGAFF. Complete variable domain (other parts from reference TRBV18 and TRBJ1-1): NAGVMQNPRHLVRRRGQEARLRCSPMKGHSHVYWYRQLPEEGLKFMVYLQKENIIDESGMPKERFSAEFPKEGPSILRIQQVVRGDSAAYFCASSRDTRGAFFGQGTRLTVV.

This clone was detected only once. The rearrangement links TRBV4-2 to TRBJ1-2; D may be TRBD1 (6 bases). CDR1 LGHNA and CDR2 YNFKEQ come from the germline V gene. The CDR3 has 15 residues. Trimming shortened V by 0 bases and J by 2 bases, and 10 bases separated the two germline ends. The CDR3 here is CASSQDRGGNYGYTF. CDR3 sequence (DNA): TGTGCCAGCAGCCAAGACAGGGGAGGGAACTATGGCTACACCTTC.

The table lists this clone with a count of one. V usage is TRBV4-1 and J usage is TRBJ2-2; 8 bases align to TRBD1. After removal of 1 base from V and 4 bases from J, the junction contained 8 bases not matched to a gene. Germline V CDR1 and CDR2: MGHRA, YSYEKL. CDR3 size: 17 residues. CDR3 protein: CASSQANRGWGTGELFF. CDR3 sequence (DNA): TGCGCCAGCAGCCAAGCGAACAGGGGGTGGGGCACCGGGGAGCTGTTTTTT.

The V gene is TRBV11-2, the J gene TRBJ2-1; D perhaps matches TRBD2 (6 bases). Per germline, CDR1 SGHAT and CDR2 FQNNGV. The CDR3 covers 17 residues. The V end lost 3 bases, the J end lost 3 bases, and 18 bases lay between the germline ends. The DNA for the CDR3 is TGTGCCAGCAGCTTGGGACGGAGCGGGCCTAACTACAATGAGCAGTTCTTC. Translating gives CASSLGRSGPNYNEQFF.